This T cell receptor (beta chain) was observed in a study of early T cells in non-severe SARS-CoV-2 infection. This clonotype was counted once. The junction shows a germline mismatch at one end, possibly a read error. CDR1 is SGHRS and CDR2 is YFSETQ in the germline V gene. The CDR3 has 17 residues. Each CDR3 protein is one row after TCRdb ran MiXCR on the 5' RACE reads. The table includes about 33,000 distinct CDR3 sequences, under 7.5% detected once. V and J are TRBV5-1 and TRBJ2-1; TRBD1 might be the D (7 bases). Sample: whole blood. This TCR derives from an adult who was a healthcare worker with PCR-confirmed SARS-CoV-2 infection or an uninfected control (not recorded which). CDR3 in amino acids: CASSFLFDRDSYNGQFF. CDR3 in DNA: TGCGCCAGCAGCTTCCTTTTCGACAGGGACTCCTACAATGGGCAGTTCTTC.